A selection of T cell receptor beta chains follows, all from one sample in a study of neurological immune-mediated disorders. TCRdb reprocessed the 5' RACE reads with MiXCR, giving one entry per CDR3 protein. The sample yields more than 50,000 distinct CDR3 sequences, 5.2% seen once. Sequencing was carried out using PBMCs. Every receptor here comes from a woman aged 25 to 39 with multiple sclerosis. Both conserved end residues are part of each CDR3. D genes are given only for firm matches. Some rows have no size entry. The others give once, few or many, or a class for an expanded clone.

many,TRBJ2-3,-,13,TRBV27,TGTGCCAGCAGGCACTTGGATCCAGATACGCAGTATTTT,CASRHLDPDTQYF
many,TRBJ1-5,TRBD1,14,TRBV28,TGTGCCAGCAGATTGGGAGGGGGCAATCAGCCCCAGAATTTT,CASRLGGGNQPQNF
many,TRBJ2-2,-,15,TRBV6-5,TGTGCCAGCAGACCCGGGACAACAAACACCGGGGAGCTGTTTTTT,CASRPGTTNTGELFF
many,TRBJ2-1,-,15,TRBV10-3,TGTGCCATCAGTGAGTCAGGGGGTCGGTACAATGAGCAGTTCTTC,CAISESGGRYNEQFF
medium-sized,TRBJ2-3,TRBD1,15,TRBV20-1,TGCAGTGCTAGACAGGGGGCGGGATGGACAGATACGCAGTATTTT,CSARQGAGWTDTQYF
many,TRBJ2-2,-,13,TRBV5-1,TGCGCCAGCAGCTTGGCGGAAGGCGGGGAGCTGTTTTTT,CASSLAEGGELFF
many,TRBJ1-2,-,14,TRBV7-9,TGTGCCAGCAAAACGTCGCAGGACGGCTATGGCTACACCTTC,CASKTSQDGYGYTF
many,TRBJ2-1,-,15,TRBV6-5,TGTGCCAGCGGGACGGGAGCGGCCGTCTGGAATGAGCAGTTCTTC,CASGTGAAVWNEQFF
many,TRBJ2-1,-,15,TRBV20-1,TGCAGTGCTAGGTCGGCGGGGGCCGGTTACAATGAGCAGTTCTTC,CSARSAGAGYNEQFF
few,TRBJ2-7,TRBD2,18,TRBV5-1,TGCGCCAGCAGCCCCACCGGGTATAGCGGGGGGACTTACTACGAGCAGTACTTC,CASSPTGYSGGTYYEQYF
-,TRBJ1-6,-,16,TRBV5-1,TGCGCCAGCAGCTTGGCAGGGACCCCCTATAATTCACCCCTCAACTTT,CASSLAGTPYNSPLNF
many,TRBJ1-6,TRBD1,17,TRBV6-5,TGTGCCAGCACTTCTTCGACAGGGAGCTCCTATAATTCACCCCTCAACTTT,CASTSSTGSSYNSPLNF
many,TRBJ1-5,-,13,TRBV5-5,TGTGCCAGCAGCTTGGGAGTAGAACAGCCCCAGCATTTT,CASSLGVEQPQHF
many,TRBJ1-6,TRBD1,15,TRBV20-1,TGCAGTGCTAGAAATACAGGGGGAGGTAATTCACCCCTCCACTTT,CSARNTGGGNSPLHF
few,TRBJ2-3,TRBD2,15,TRBV20-1,TGCAGTGCTAGATACAACGGGGGGGCCACAGATACGCAGTATTTT,CSARYNGGATDTQYF
few,TRBJ1-1,TRBD1,15,TRBV11-2,TGTGCCAGCAGCCCCAGACAGGGTACGAACACTGAAGCTTTCTTT,CASSPRQGTNTEAFF
many,TRBJ2-1,TRBD2,14,TRBV6-2/TRBV6-3,TGTGCCAGCGGGAGCGGGGGCCTCTACAATGAGCAGTTCTTC,CASGSGGLYNEQFF
many,TRBJ1-5,-,13,TRBV30,TGTGCCTGGAGTGTACTGGGACAACAGCCCCAGCATTTT,CAWSVLGQQPQHF
many,TRBJ1-1,TRBD1,15,TRBV3-1,TGTGCCAGCAGCCCCCCGACAGGGGCGAAGACTGAAGCTTTCTTT,CASSPPTGAKTEAFF
many,TRBJ2-1,TRBD1,15,TRBV20-1,TGCAGTGCTAGAAGGGGACAGGGTGGAAGAAATGAGCAGTTCTTC,CSARRGQGGRNEQFF
many,TRBJ2-2,-,15,TRBV12-3/TRBV12-4,TGTGCCAGCGGCGGACAGAGACATAACACCGGGGAGCTGTTTTTT,CASGGQRHNTGELFF
many,TRBJ2-2,-,16,TRBV2,TGTGCCAGCAGTGAACTCTCTTGGGACGGGGACGGGGAGCTGTTTTTT,CASSELSWDGDGELFF
few,TRBJ2-7,-,13,TRBV7-6,TGTGCCAGCAGCCTAGACAGAACCTACGAGCAGTACTTC,CASSLDRTYEQYF
many,TRBJ2-5,TRBD2,14,TRBV5-6,TGTGCCAGCAGCTTGAGCGGGGTACAAGAGACCCAGTACTTC,CASSLSGVQETQYF
-,TRBJ2-2,-,13,TRBV7-3,TGTGCCAGCAGCCGTGACAACACCGGGGAGCTGTTTTTT,CASSRDNTGELFF
many,TRBJ2-3,-,14,TRBV12-3/TRBV12-4,TGTGCCAGCAGTTTACAGGTGATCACAGATACGCAGTATTTT,CASSLQVITDTQYF
many,TRBJ1-2,TRBD1,13,TRBV27,TGTGCCAGCAGTTTGAGACAGGGGGCTCGCTACACCTTC,CASSLRQGARYTF
-,TRBJ2-7,TRBD1,15,TRBV7-2,TGTGCCAGCAGCTTAGACCGGGGACAGATCTACGAGCAGTACTTC,CASSLDRGQIYEQYF
few,TRBJ2-1,-,14,TRBV20-1,TGCAGTGCTAGTAGGGGGGGCAGGGGTGGTGAGCAGTTCTTC,CSASRGGRGGEQFF
many,TRBJ2-2,-,12,TRBV18,TGTGCCAGCTCACTGAACACCGGGGAGCTGTTTTTT,CASSLNTGELFF
many,TRBJ2-7,-,14,TRBV12-3/TRBV12-4,TGTGCCAGCAGTAAGACAGACACAACCTACGAGCAGTACTTC,CASSKTDTTYEQYF
many,TRBJ2-5,-,14,TRBV20-1,TGCAGTGCTGCCAGGGGGGGTTTAGGGGAGACCCAGTACTTC,CSAARGGLGETQYF
few,TRBJ1-5,-,14,TRBV4-1,TGCGCCAGCAGCCTGACAGTAAGTAATCAGCCCCAGAATTTT,CASSLTVSNQPQNF
many,TRBJ2-1,TRBD2,19,TRBV5-1,TGCGCCAGCAGCTTGGAACGGCGGGGGTTCCATAACTCCTACAATGAGCAGTTCTTC,CASSLERRGFHNSYNEQFF
few,TRBJ2-2,TRBD1,15,TRBV6-1,TGTGCCAGCAGTGAGGGGACAGGGGACACCGGGGAGCTGTTTTTT,CASSEGTGDTGELFF
many,TRBJ2-5,TRBD2,16,TRBV5-1,TGCGCCAGCAGCTTGGCGCCTAGCGGGGGCCAAGAGACCCAGTACTTC,CASSLAPSGGQETQYF
many,TRBJ2-7,TRBD2,13,TRBV10-3,TGTGCCATCAGTGGAAGCGGGGGCTACGAGCAGTACTTC,CAISGSGGYEQYF
many,TRBJ2-5,TRBD1,13,TRBV20-1,TGCAGTGCTGATACAGGGGGCAGAGAGACCCAGTACTTC,CSADTGGRETQYF
many,TRBJ1-3,-,15,TRBV20-1,TGCAGTGCTAGAGATGGGGGAGCGTCTGGAAACACCATATATTTT,CSARDGGASGNTIYF
many,TRBJ2-7,-,16,TRBV12-3/TRBV12-4,TGTGCCAGCAGACTCATCAGGGGCGGGCGGTCCTACGAGCAGTACTTC,CASRLIRGGRSYEQYF
many,TRBJ1-6,TRBD1,15,TRBV28,TGTGCCAGCAGTGTTCCCGGGACAGGATATTCACCCCTCCACTTT,CASSVPGTGYSPLHF
many,TRBJ2-1,TRBD2,15,TRBV5-1,TGCGCCAGCAGCCCCGAGCTAGCGGGGGTTAATGAGCAGTTCTTC,CASSPELAGVNEQFF
many,TRBJ2-7,TRBD1,14,TRBV20-1,TGCAGTGCTGCCTGGAGGGACAGGGCCTACGAGCAGTACTTC,CSAAWRDRAYEQYF
-,TRBJ2-7,-,13,TRBV5-1,TGCGCCAGCAGCGGGGACTGGTCCTACGAGCAGTACTTC,CASSGDWSYEQYF
many,TRBJ1-4,-,13,TRBV20-1,TGCAGTGCTATGAGTTCAACTAATGAAAAACTGTTTTTT,CSAMSSTNEKLFF
-,TRBJ2-1,TRBD1,15,TRBV7-9,TGTGCCAGCAGCTACCGGGACAGCTCCTACAATGAGCAGTTCTTC,CASSYRDSSYNEQFF
many,TRBJ2-3,-,13,TRBV10-3,TGTGCCATCAGGGACGGGAGCACAGATACGCAGTATTTT,CAIRDGSTDTQYF
-,TRBJ1-6,-,13,TRBV20-1,TGCAGTGCTAGTGATAGGGCAAATTCACCCCTCCACTTT,CSASDRANSPLHF
many,TRBJ1-1,-,11,TRBV6-5,TGTGCCAGCATCTACAGTGGATCGGCTTTCTTT,CASIYSGSAFF
few,TRBJ1-5,-,11,TRBV24-1,TGTGCCACCAGTGATGGGGGGCCCCAGAATTTT,CATSDGGPQNF